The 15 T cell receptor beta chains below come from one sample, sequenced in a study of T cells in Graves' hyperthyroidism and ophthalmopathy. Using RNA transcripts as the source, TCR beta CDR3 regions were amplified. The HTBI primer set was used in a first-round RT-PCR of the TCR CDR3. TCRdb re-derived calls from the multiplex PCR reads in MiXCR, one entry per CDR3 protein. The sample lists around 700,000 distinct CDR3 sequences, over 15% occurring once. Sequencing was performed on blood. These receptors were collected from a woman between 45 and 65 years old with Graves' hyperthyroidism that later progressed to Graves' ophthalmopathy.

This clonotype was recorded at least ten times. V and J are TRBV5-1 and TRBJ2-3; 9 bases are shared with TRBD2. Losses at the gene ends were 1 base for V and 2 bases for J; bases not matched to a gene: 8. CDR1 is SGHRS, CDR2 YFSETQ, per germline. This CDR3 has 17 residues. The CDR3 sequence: CASSLSVAGAPTDTQYF. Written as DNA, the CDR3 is TGCGCCAGCAGCTTGTCAGTAGCGGGGGCCCCCACAGATACGCAGTATTTT. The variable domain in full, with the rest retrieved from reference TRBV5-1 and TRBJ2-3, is KAGVTQTPRYLIKTRGQQVTLSCSPISGHRSVSWYQQTPGQGLQFLFEYFSETQRNKGNFPGRFSGRQFSNSRSEMNVSTLELGDSALYLCASSLSVAGAPTDTQYFGPGTRLTVL.

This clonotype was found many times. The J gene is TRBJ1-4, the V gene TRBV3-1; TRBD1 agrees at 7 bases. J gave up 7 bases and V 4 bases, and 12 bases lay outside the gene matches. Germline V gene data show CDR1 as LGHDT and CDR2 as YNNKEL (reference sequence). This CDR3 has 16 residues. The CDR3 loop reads CASSRQGALEVEKLFF. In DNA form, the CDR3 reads TGTGCCAGCAGCCGACAGGGAGCTCTTGAGGTTGAAAAACTGTTTTTT.

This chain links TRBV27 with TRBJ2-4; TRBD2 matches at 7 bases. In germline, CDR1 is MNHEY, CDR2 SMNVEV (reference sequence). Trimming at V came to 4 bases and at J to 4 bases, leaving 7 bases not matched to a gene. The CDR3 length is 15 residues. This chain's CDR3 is CASSYSQRGKNIQYF. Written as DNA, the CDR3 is TGTGCCAGCAGTTACTCCCAGCGGGGAAAAAACATTCAGTACTTC.

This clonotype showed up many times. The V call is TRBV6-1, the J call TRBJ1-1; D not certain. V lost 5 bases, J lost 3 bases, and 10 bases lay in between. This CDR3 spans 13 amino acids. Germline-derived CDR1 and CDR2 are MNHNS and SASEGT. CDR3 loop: CASSSTAYTEAFF. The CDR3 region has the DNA TGTGCCAGCAGTTCGACTGCCTACACTGAAGCTTTCTTT.

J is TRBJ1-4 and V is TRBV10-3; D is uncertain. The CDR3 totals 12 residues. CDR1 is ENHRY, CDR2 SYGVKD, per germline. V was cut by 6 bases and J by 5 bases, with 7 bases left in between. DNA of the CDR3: TGTGCCATCAGCGTCGGGAATGAAAAACTGTTTTTT. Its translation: CAISVGNEKLFF.

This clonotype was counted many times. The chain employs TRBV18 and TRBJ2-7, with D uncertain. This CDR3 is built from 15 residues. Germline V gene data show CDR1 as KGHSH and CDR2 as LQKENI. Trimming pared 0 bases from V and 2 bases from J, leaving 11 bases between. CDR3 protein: CASSPPAGAPYEQYF. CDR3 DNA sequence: TGTGCCAGCTCACCACCTGCAGGAGCTCCCTACGAGCAGTACTTC.

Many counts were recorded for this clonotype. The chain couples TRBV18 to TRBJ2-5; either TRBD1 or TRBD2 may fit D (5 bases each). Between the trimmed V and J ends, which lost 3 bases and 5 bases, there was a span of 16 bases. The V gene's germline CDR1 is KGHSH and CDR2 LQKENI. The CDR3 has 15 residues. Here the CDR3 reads CASSPHEGPFETQYF. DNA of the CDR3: TGTGCCAGCTCACCCCACGAGGGGCCGTTCGAGACCCAGTACTTC.

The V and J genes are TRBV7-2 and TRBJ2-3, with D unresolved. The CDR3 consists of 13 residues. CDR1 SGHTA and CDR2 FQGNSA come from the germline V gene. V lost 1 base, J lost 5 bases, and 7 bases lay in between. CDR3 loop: CASSLGKGDTQYF. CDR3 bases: TGTGCCAGCAGCTTAGGCAAGGGAGATACGCAGTATTTT.

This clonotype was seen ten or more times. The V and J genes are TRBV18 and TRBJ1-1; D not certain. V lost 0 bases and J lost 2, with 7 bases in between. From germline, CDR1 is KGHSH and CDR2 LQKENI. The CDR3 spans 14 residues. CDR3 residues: CASSPPTVNTEAFF. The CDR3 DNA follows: TGTGCCAGCTCACCACCGACGGTTAACACTGAAGCTTTCTTT.

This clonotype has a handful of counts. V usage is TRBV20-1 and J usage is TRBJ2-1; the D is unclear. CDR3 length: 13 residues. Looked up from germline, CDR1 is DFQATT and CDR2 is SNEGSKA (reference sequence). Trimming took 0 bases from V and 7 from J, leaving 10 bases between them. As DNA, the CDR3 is TGCAGTGCTAGAGATCGGCGGTGGAATGAGCAGTTCTTC. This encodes CSARDRRWNEQFF.

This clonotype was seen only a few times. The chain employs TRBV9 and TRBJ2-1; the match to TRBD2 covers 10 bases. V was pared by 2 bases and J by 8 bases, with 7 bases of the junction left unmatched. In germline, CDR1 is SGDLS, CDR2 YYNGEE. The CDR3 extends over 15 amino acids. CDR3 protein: CASSVSGGPGDEQFF. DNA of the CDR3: TGTGCCAGCAGCGTTAGCGGGGGGCCGGGAGATGAGCAGTTCTTC.

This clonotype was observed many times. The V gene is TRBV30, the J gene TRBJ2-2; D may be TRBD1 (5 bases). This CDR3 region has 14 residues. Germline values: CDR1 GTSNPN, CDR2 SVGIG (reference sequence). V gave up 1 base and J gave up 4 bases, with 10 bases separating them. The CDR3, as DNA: TGTGCCTGGAGTGGGACAATACGCACCGGGGAGCTGTTTTTT. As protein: CAWSGTIRTGELFF.

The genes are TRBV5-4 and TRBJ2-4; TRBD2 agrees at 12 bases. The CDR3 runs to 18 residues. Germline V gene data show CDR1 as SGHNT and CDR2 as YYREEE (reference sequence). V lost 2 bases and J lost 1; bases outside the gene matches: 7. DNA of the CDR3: TGTGCCAGCAGCTTTCCTCTAGCGGGGGGGAGGGCCAAAAACATTCAGTACTTC. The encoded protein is CASSFPLAGGRAKNIQYF.

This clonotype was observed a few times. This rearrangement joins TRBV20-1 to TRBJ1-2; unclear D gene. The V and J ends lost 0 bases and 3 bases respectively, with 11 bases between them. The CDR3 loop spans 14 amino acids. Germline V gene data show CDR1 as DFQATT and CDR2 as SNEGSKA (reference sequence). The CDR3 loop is CSAREAGRDYGYTF. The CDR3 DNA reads TGCAGTGCTAGAGAGGCCGGAAGAGACTATGGCTACACCTTC.

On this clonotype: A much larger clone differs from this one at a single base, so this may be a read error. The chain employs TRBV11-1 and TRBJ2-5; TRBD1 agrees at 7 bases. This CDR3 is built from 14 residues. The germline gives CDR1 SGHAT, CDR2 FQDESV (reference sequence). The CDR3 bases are TGTGCCAGCAGCGATTACGACAGGGTGGGGACCCTGTACTTC. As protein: CASSDYDRVGTLYF.